The entry that follows covers one T cell receptor (beta chain) sequence. The data stem from a study of shared clonotypes between healthy human individuals. The CDR3 is made up of 17 amino acids. CDR1 is SGHVS and CDR2 is FNYEAQ in the germline V gene. V lost 5 bases, J lost 0 bases, and 16 bases lay in between. Measured with immunoSEQ multiplex PCR; TCRdb has only the in-frame clones, and not every one. The sample gives more than 550,000 clones, about 90% of which show up once; about a third is in the top ten. This chain uses TRBV7-6 with TRBJ2-2, with unresolved D. This TCR came from a man in his late teens or twenties in good health. Some clones in this sample may be carry-over from other donors' samples. The sample was memory CD8+ T cells from PBMCs. Subset meaning: CD45RO+ cells pooled with CCR7-negative TemRA cells. CDR3 DNA sequence: TGTGCCAGCAGCCCCTTCCCGACGGCGCCGAACACCGGGGAGCTGTTTTTT. Its translation is CASSPFPTAPNTGELFF.